The next 20 T cell receptor beta chains were all read from a single sample in a study of vaccination and CD4 T cells after COVID-19. Treatment denoted: approximately 9-day PBMC culture with coronavirus spike peptide pools or control peptides (ViraFEST assay). These receptors are not linked to any known antigen. The Oncomine TCR Beta short-read assay was applied to DNA of cultured CD4+ T cells. TCRdb re-derived calls from the PCR reads in MiXCR, one entry per CDR3 protein. The sample consists of some 15,000 distinct CDR3 sequences, around 48% of them appearing once. Sequencing input: CD4+ T cells from blood, cultured in vitro. The receptors were sampled from a human donor who had recovered from COVID-19.

This clonotype was observed a few times. The chain couples TRBV27 to TRBJ1-2; 8 bases are shared with TRBD1. Germline V gene sequence: CDR1 MNHEY, CDR2 SMNVEV (reference sequence). V trimming: 5 bases; J trimming: 4 bases; junction bases outside the gene matches: 6. The CDR3 runs 14 residues. CDR3 DNA: TGTGCCAGCAGTCAACAGGGGGTACGCTATGGCTACACCTTC. Translation gives CASSQQGVRYGYTF.

The chain carries TRBV19 and TRBJ1-2; TRBD1 matches 9 bases. Per germline, CDR1 LNHDA and CDR2 SQIVND (reference sequence). V lost 1 base, J lost 4 bases, and 1 base stayed unmatched. The CDR3 spans 14 residues. CDR3 sequence: CASSIVTGGYGYTF. CDR3 in DNA: TGTGCCAGTAGTATAGTGACAGGGGGCTATGGCTACACCTTC.

V is TRBV7-3 and J is TRBJ1-2, with 8 bases lining up with TRBD1. CDR3 length: 14 amino acids. The trim removed 0 bases at V and 14 bases at J, leaving 11 bases unmatched. Germline values: CDR1 SGHTA, CDR2 FQGTGA. The CDR3 DNA reads TGTGCCAGCAGCTTAACAGGGACAGGCTCCCCCCTGACCTTC. Its protein product is CASSLTGTGSPLTF.

This clonotype was counted once. V and J are TRBV21-1 and TRBJ2-1. TRBV21-1 is shown as a pseudogene. The CDR3 length is 15 residues. The CDR3 loop is CASIARTLILCEQFF. Written as DNA, the CDR3 is TGTGCCAGCATCGCCAGGACCTTGATCCTTTGTGAGCAGTTCTTC.

V is TRBV19 and J is TRBJ2-2, with a tentative D call TRBD2 (6 bases). The germline gives CDR1 LNHDA, CDR2 SQIVND (reference sequence). This CDR3 spans 15 amino acids. The V gene lost 3 bases and the J gene lost 2 bases, with 10 bases spanning the gap. For the CDR3, the DNA is TGTGCCAGTAGTATTGGGGGGTTAAACACCGGGGAGCTGTTTTTT. Translated: CASSIGGLNTGELFF.

This chain connects TRBV20-1 to TRBJ1-1; perhaps TRBD1 as D (5 bases). Germline assignment: CDR1 DFQATT and CDR2 SNEGSKA (reference sequence). V lost 3 bases, J lost 4 bases, and 9 bases lay in between. There are 12 residues in the CDR3. CDR3 residues: CSARGGGTEAFF. The DNA for the CDR3 is TGCAGTGCTAGGGGGGGGGGCACTGAAGCTTTCTTT.

This clonotype was found once. This sequence joins TRBV9 and TRBJ1-6; the D is unclear. CDR3 length: 15 amino acids. The V gene lost 0 bases and the J gene lost 0 bases, with 4 bases spanning the gap. Per the germline V gene, CDR1 is SGDLS and CDR2 is YYNGEE. As DNA, the CDR3 is TGTGCCAGCAGCGTAGCTCCCTCCTATAATTCACCCCTCCACTTT. Its protein product is CASSVAPSYNSPLHF.

The chain has TRBV19 and TRBJ1-2; D is unclear. The germline CDR1 and CDR2 sequences are LNHDA and SQIVND (reference sequence). The CDR3 loop spans 14 amino acids. V lost 5 bases and J lost 6, with 16 bases in between. The CDR3 nucleotides are TGTGCCAGTAGTCCCACGATGATCAGCCATGGCTACACCTTC. Amino acids: CASSPTMISHGYTF. Looking up the rest from reference TRBV19 and TRBJ1-2 gives the full variable domain: DGGITQSPKYLFRKEGQNVTLSCEQNLNHDAMYWYRQDPGQGLRLIYYSQIVNDFQKGDIAEGYSVSREKKESFPLTVTSAQKNPTAFYLCASSPTMISHGYTFGSGTRLTVV.

The chain employs TRBV29-1 and TRBJ2-7, with 9 bases aligning to TRBD1. After removal of 5 bases from V and 2 bases from J, the junction contained 13 bases not matched to a gene. The CDR3 is 16 residues long. CDR1 SQVTM and CDR2 ANQGSEA come from the germline V gene. CDR3 in amino acids: CSVPYDYRGPPYEQYF. CDR3 sequence (DNA): TGCAGCGTTCCTTACGACTACAGGGGGCCCCCCTACGAGCAGTACTTC.

A few counts support this clonotype. The chain couples TRBV21-1 to TRBJ1-3. TRBV21-1 is assigned pseudogene status. CDR3 length: 15 amino acids. Here the CDR3 reads CASSTRRGSGNTIYF. The CDR3, as DNA: TGTGCCAGCAGCACCCGGAGGGGCTCTGGAAACACCATATATTTT.

There are a few counts of this clonotype. A junction end diverges from the germline sequence, so it may reflect a read error. V and J are TRBV7-7 and TRBJ1-1; D remains ambiguous. The CDR3 is 13 amino acids. Per the germline V gene, CDR1 is SSHAT and CDR2 is FNYEAQ (reference sequence). CDR3 sequence reads: CASSLGLDTEAFF. As DNA, the CDR3 is TGTGCTAGCAGCTTAGGGTTGGACACTGAAGCTTTCTTT.

The genes are TRBV29-1 and TRBJ2-6, with D maybe TRBD2 (7 bases). The V end was cut by 7 bases, the J end by 4 bases, with 20 bases between. CDR3 length equals 16 residues. Germline V gene lookup returns CDR1 SQVTM and CDR2 ANQGSEA. CDR3 in amino acids: CSATLGGGLGANVLTF. As DNA, the CDR3 is TGCAGCGCCACCCTTGGGGGGGGGCTGGGGGCCAACGTCCTGACTTTC.

The J gene is TRBJ1-2, the V gene TRBV7-2; 7 nucleotides agree with TRBD1. The CDR3 runs to 15 residues. J was trimmed by 5 bases and V by 5 bases; bases with no gene match: 11. Per the germline V gene, CDR1 is SGHTA and CDR2 is FQGNSA. CDR3 loop: CASSATTGFGYGYTF. The CDR3 coding sequence is TGTGCCAGCAGCGCTACGACAGGGTTTGGATATGGCTACACCTTC.

This clonotype appeared a few times. This chain connects TRBV20-1 to TRBJ1-6, with TRBD1 identical over 7 bases. Germline assignment: CDR1 DFQATT and CDR2 SNEGSKA (reference sequence). The CDR3 loop spans 15 amino acids. J was trimmed by 10 bases and V by 0 bases; bases with no gene match: 9. CDR3 nucleotides: TGCAGTGCTAGAGATCTTGGACAGGTCCCATCACCCCTCCACTTT. Translating it yields CSARDLGQVPSPLHF.

The chain links TRBV12-3 or TRBV12-4 to TRBJ1-2; D is unresolved. The CDR3 extends over 13 amino acids. V lost 6 bases and J lost 4, with 12 bases in between. The CDR3 nucleotides read TGTGCCAGCAGCCCGCCAGGAGGCTATGGCTACACCTTC. Translating it yields CASSPPGGYGYTF.

The V gene is TRBV6-2 or TRBV6-3, the J gene TRBJ2-1, with no clear D. With 6 bases removed from V and 3 bases from J, the gap between germline ends came to 9 bases. CDR1 and CDR2 (germline): MNHEY, SVGEGT. This CDR3 has 13 amino acids. The CDR3 sequence is CASSLDDYNEQFF. The CDR3 DNA is TGTGCCAGCAGCCTCGATGACTACAATGAGCAGTTCTTC.

The gene calls are TRBV3-1 and TRBJ1-6; D may be TRBD1 (5 bases). This CDR3 is 15 amino acids long. The germline V gene encodes CDR1 LGHDT and CDR2 YNNKEL (reference sequence). V lost 2 bases and J 14 bases, leaving 19 bases between the germline ends. The CDR3 nucleotides read TGTGCCAGCAGCCAATCGGAGGCAGGTGGAGGGGCCCTCCACTTT. It is translated as CASSQSEAGGGALHF.

The rearrangement uses TRBV7-2 and TRBJ2-3; D ambiguous. Germline V gene lookup returns CDR1 SGHTA and CDR2 FQGNSA. The V end was cut by 5 bases, the J end by 3 bases, with 6 bases between. The CDR3 extends over 12 amino acids. In DNA form, the CDR3 reads TGTGCCAGCAGCGCACAGACAGATACGCAGTATTTT. Its protein is CASSAQTDTQYF. The whole variable domain, remainder taken from reference TRBV7-2 and TRBJ2-3, is GAGVSQSPSNKVTEKGKDVELRCDPISGHTALYWYRQSLGQGLEFLIYFQGNSAPDKSGLPSDRFSAERTGGSVSTLTIQRTQQEDSAVYLCASSAQTDTQYFGPGTRLTVL.

The DNA of the CDR3 is TGTGCCACCAGTGATCCCACGGCAGAGACCCAGTACTTC. Amino acids: CATSDPTAETQYF. The chain carries TRBV24-1 and TRBJ2-5; D call uncertain. The CDR3 loop spans 13 amino acids. Trimming removed 3 bases at V and 4 bases at J, with 8 bases between. Germline assignment: CDR1 KGHDR and CDR2 SFDVKD.

There are a few counts of this clonotype. The gene calls are TRBV19 and TRBJ1-5; TRBD1 might be the D (5 bases). This CDR3 is built from 15 residues. The germline V gene encodes CDR1 LNHDA and CDR2 SQIVND (reference sequence). The ends were cut back, 1 base at V and 5 bases at J, with 12 bases in the middle. The CDR3 region has the DNA TGTGCCAGTAGTATAGGGGAGGCAGGGTATCAGCCCCAGCATTTT. This sequence encodes CASSIGEAGYQPQHF.